The rows below give T cell receptor beta chains drawn from one sample of a study of cytomegalovirus exposure and HLA in healthy donors. TCRdb keeps only in-frame clones here, not all; method: immunoSEQ multiplex PCR. The sample holds about 140,000 clones, around three quarters seen once. The sample consisted of PBMCs. These receptor sequences come from a woman between 40 and 50 years old in good health and CMV-seronegative. The CDR3 runs from the conserved cysteine through the conserved F or W. A D gene is named only where the DNA matches it firmly. Size is omitted from some rows. Given values are once, few, many or a class for expanded clones.

j_gene	d_gene	v_gene	abundance	CDR3nt	CDR3aa
TRBJ1-2	TRBD1	TRBV5-1	.	TGCGCCAGCAGCTACGGGACAGGGGTTGACAGTGGCTACACCTTC	CASSYGTGVDSGYTF
TRBJ1-6	.	TRBV30	.	TGTGCCTGGAGTGTACTCCCGGGACATACCGCGGGTTCACCCCTCCACTTT	CAWSVLPGHTAGSPLHF
TRBJ2-7	.	TRBV30	.	TGTGCCTGGAATTTCCCCGGGATCCCCTACGAGCAGTACTTC	CAWNFPGIPYEQYF
TRBJ2-3	TRBD1	TRBV25-1	.	TGTGCCAGCAGTGAAATCAGGGGGACAGATGCGCAGTATTTT	CASSEIRGTDAQYF
TRBJ1-4	.	TRBV30	.	TGTGCCTGGAGCTCCAAGTATCAGGTAAGTGAAAAACTGTTTTTT	CAWSSKYQVSEKLFF
TRBJ1-1	.	TRBV5-4	.	TGTGCCAGCAGCTTCGGGGGGAACACTGAAGCTTTCTTT	CASSFGGNTEAFF
TRBJ2-7	.	TRBV28	once	TGTGCCAGCAGTTTAGGGCAGGGCGGCGAGCAGTACTTC	CASSLGQGGEQYF
TRBJ1-4	.	TRBV7-6	.	TGTGCCAGCAGCCCCAGACAGGTGGCGGAAAAACTGTTTTTT	CASSPRQVAEKLFF
TRBJ2-3	TRBD2	TRBV18	.	TGTGCCAGCTCATCGACCCTAGCGGGGGGGCCCCTGGCAGATACGCAGTATTTT	CASSSTLAGGPLADTQYF
TRBJ1-5	.	TRBV6-5	.	TGTGCCAGCAGTCAGGGGACGGATAGCAATCAGCCCCAGCATTTT	CASSQGTDSNQPQHF
TRBJ2-7	TRBD2	TRBV7-8	.	TGTGCCAGCAGCCCGGGGACTAGCGGAACCTACGAGCAGTACTTC	CASSPGTSGTYEQYF
TRBJ2-4	TRBD2	TRBV27	.	TGTGCCAGCAGGCCCATTCTAGCGGGGGGGTTCTTAGCCAAAAACATTCAGTACTTC	CASRPILAGGFLAKNIQYF
TRBJ2-7	TRBD1	TRBV5-1	few	TGCGCCAGCAGCTTCTCCGGGACAGGGACCTACGAGCAGTACTTC	CASSFSGTGTYEQYF
TRBJ1-2	.	TRBV15	.	TGTGCCACCAGCCACGTGAGTCGCTATGGCTACACCTTC	CATSHVSRYGYTF
TRBJ1-5	TRBD1	TRBV10-2	.	TGCGCCAGCAGTGAAACAGGGGGATACGATCAGCCCCAGCATTTT	CASSETGGYDQPQHF
TRBJ2-7	TRBD2	TRBV28	.	TGTGCCAGCAGTCTAAGCCCCCCGGGGGGCTACGAGCAGTACTTC	CASSLSPPGGYEQYF